These 15 T cell receptor beta chains came from one sample sequenced in a study of blood T cell repertoires in COVID-19. Clones were sequenced by immunoSEQ multiplex PCR, and TCRdb holds only the in-frame ones, with some missing. The data show around 140,000 clones, with approximately 80% seen just once and 10% to 13% held by the top ten. The sample consisted of peripheral blood. The receptors here all came from a man between 60 and 70 years old with active or convalescent COVID-19.

This clone has a handful of counts. This chain uses TRBV2 with TRBJ1-3, with D maybe TRBD1 (6 bases). V dropped 6 bases and J dropped 2 bases, with 11 bases sitting between them. From germline, CDR1 is SNHLY and CDR2 FYNNEI. This CDR3 contains 14 residues. The DNA for the CDR3 is TGTGCCAGCAGGGACAGTTCAACTGGAAACACCATATATTTT. Amino acid sequence: CASRDSSTGNTIYF.

V and J are TRBV2 and TRBJ2-3, with 11 bases identical to TRBD2. Unmatched junction bases numbered 2, after V lost 5 bases and J lost 1 base. Per germline, CDR1 SNHLY and CDR2 FYNNEI. This CDR3 has 15 amino acids. In DNA, the CDR3 is TGTGCCAGCAGTCGACTAGCGGGACGCACAGATACGCAGTATTTT. Translation gives CASSRLAGRTDTQYF.

The chain carries TRBV29-1 and TRBJ1-2; tentative D call: TRBD1 (5 bases). V lost 4 bases, J lost 4 bases, and 13 bases lay in between. This CDR3 contains 13 residues. Germline-derived CDR1 and CDR2 are SQVTM and ANQGSEA. CDR3 bases: TGCAGCGTTGCCGGTCAGGGATCCTATGGCTACACCTTC. Translated: CSVAGQGSYGYTF.

This chain connects TRBV5-1 to TRBJ1-2, with D possibly TRBD1 on 6 matching bases. The CDR3 sequence is 16 residues long. CDR1 is SGHRS and CDR2 is YFSETQ in the germline V gene. The V gene lost 4 bases and the J gene lost 8 bases, with 24 bases spanning the gap. CDR3 protein: CASSPILPRGTGGYTF. CDR3 nucleotide sequence: TGCGCCAGCAGCCCCATCCTCCCCAGGGGTACGGGGGGCTACACCTTC.

This clone has just a few counts. V usage is TRBV6-5 and J usage is TRBJ1-2; 7 bases fit TRBD1. CDR1 and CDR2 (germline): MNHEY, SVGAGI. CDR3 size: 13 residues. With 6 bases clipped from V and 4 bases from J, the junction kept 5 bases outside the gene matches. The CDR3 DNA reads TGTGCCAGCAGCCCGGGACAGAGCTATGGCTACACCTTC. Translated: CASSPGQSYGYTF.

Here the CDR3 reads CASSQDLGGETQYF. Written as DNA, the CDR3 is TGCGCCAGCAGCCAAGATTTGGGAGGAGAGACCCAGTACTTC. V and J are TRBV4-3 and TRBJ2-5, with a weak D call TRBD2 (6 bases). Germline V CDR1 and CDR2: LGHNA, YSLEER. The length of the CDR3 is 14 residues. V lost 0 bases, J lost 4 bases, and 9 bases lay in between.

The V call is TRBV19, the J call TRBJ2-7, with D possibly being TRBD1 (5 bases). Germline V gene data show CDR1 as LNHDA and CDR2 as SQIVND (reference sequence). Deletions cut 5 bases from V and 2 bases from J, with 13 bases between. The CDR3 totals 14 residues. This CDR3 is CASSPGQGPYEQYF. The CDR3 DNA reads TGTGCCAGTAGTCCCGGACAAGGCCCCTACGAGCAGTACTTC.

This chain connects TRBV7-8 to TRBJ2-3, with TRBD2 matching over 10 bases. The J segment lost 5 bases and the V segment lost 0 bases, leaving 2 bases of the junction unmatched. From germline, CDR1 is SGHVS and CDR2 FQNEAQ. This CDR3 spans 15 amino acids. The CDR3 protein is CASSLASSGGDTQYF. CDR3 nucleotide sequence: TGTGCCAGCAGCTTAGCGTCTAGCGGGGGAGATACGCAGTATTTT.

V and J are TRBV4-3 and TRBJ1-5; D unclear. CDR3 length equals 14 residues. The germline V gene has CDR1 LGHNA and CDR2 YSLEER. V was clipped by 1 base and J by 1 base, with 5 bases between them. CDR3 coding DNA: TGCGCCAGCAGCCAAGTGAGGAGCAATCAGCCCCAGCATTTT. Translation: CASSQVRSNQPQHF.

The chain recombines TRBV24-1 with TRBJ2-1; D possibly corresponds to TRBD2 (5 bases). There are 14 residues in the CDR3. Germline CDR1 reads KGHDR; CDR2 reads SFDVKD. Trimming removed 1 base from V and 11 bases from J, with 14 bases in between. The CDR3 loop is CATSDLAVGSQQFF. As DNA, the CDR3 is TGTGCCACCAGTGATTTAGCGGTTGGGTCCCAGCAGTTCTTC.

Concerning this clone itself: A single base is all that separates this from a far larger clone, so a read error is likely. This sequence joins TRBV12-3 or TRBV12-4 and TRBJ1-2; D unclear. The CDR3 consists of 11 residues. Trimming shortened V by 3 bases and J by 5 bases, and 4 bases separated the two germline ends. The CDR3 sequence: CASSFGYGYTF. The CDR3 nucleotides are TGTGCCAGCAGTTTCGGGTATGGCTACACCTTC.

The chain recombines TRBV7-2 with TRBJ1-1, with 12 bases that match TRBD1. The V segment lost 0 bases and the J segment 4 bases; nucleotides outside the gene matches: 9. This CDR3 contains 18 residues. Germline V CDR1 and CDR2: SGHTA, FQGNSA. The CDR3 DNA follows: TGTGCCAGCAGCTTAGCGGGGACAGGGGGCCTAGGGAGCACTGAAGCTTTCTTT. It encodes CASSLAGTGGLGSTEAFF. Full variable domain (remainder filled in from reference TRBV7-2 and TRBJ1-1): GAGVSQSPSNKVTEKGKDVELRCDPISGHTALYWYRQSLGQGLEFLIYFQGNSAPDKSGLPSDRFSAERTGGSVSTLTIQRTQQEDSAVYLCASSLAGTGGLGSTEAFFGQGTRLTVV.

This sequence joins TRBV13 and TRBJ2-3; TRBD2 matches 9 bases. CDR3 length: 19 amino acids. Germline CDR1 and CDR2: PRHDT and FYEKMQ (reference sequence). Unmatched junction bases numbered 12, after V lost 0 bases and J lost 2 bases. CDR3 in amino acids: CASSLGRRSSGMYTDTQYF. The CDR3 bases are TGTGCCAGCAGCTTAGGGCGTAGGTCTAGCGGGATGTACACAGATACGCAGTATTTT. Complete variable domain (other parts from reference TRBV13 and TRBJ2-3): AAGVIQSPRHLIKEKRETATLKCYPIPRHDTVYWYQQGPGQDPQFLISFYEKMQSDKGSIPDRFSAQQFSDYHSELNMSSLELGDSALYFCASSLGRRSSGMYTDTQYFGPGTRLTVL.

The rearrangement joins TRBV2 to TRBJ2-2, with 7 positions matching TRBD2. This CDR3 has 13 amino acids. Germline CDR1 and CDR2: SNHLY and FYNNEI. The J segment lost 8 bases and the V segment lost 8 bases, leaving 8 bases of the junction unmatched. CDR3 coding DNA: TGTGCCAGCCGGGGGGAGGGTCCGGGGGAGCTGTTTTTT. Its translation is CASRGEGPGELFF.

The chain employs TRBV2 and TRBJ1-6; D uncertain. Trimming pared 4 bases from V and 7 bases from J, leaving 11 bases between. The CDR3 is made up of 14 amino acids. Germline lookup yields CDR1 SNHLY and CDR2 FYNNEI. CDR3 nucleotides: TGTGCCAGCAGTGTCGGTCGCGGCAATTCACCCCTCCACTTT. The encoded protein is CASSVGRGNSPLHF.